The 9 T cell receptor beta chains in this list originate from one sample, sequenced in a study of blood T cell repertoires in COVID-19. Profiled with immunoSEQ multiplex PCR; TCRdb holds only in-frame clones, not every one. The sample has 200,000 to 250,000 clones, roughly 83% seen once; the top ten hold about 8%. What was sequenced was peripheral blood. These receptors were collected from a woman aged 45-65 years with acute or convalescent COVID-19.

The rearrangement links TRBV9 to TRBJ2-5; D may be TRBD2 (5 bases). Trimming took off 7 bases at V and 5 bases at J, with 21 bases between the two ends. Germline CDR1 and CDR2: SGDLS and YYNGEE. This CDR3 comprises 15 residues. The CDR3 DNA follows: TGTGCCAGCGGTAGGACTGACGACTTCGGGGAGACCCAGTACTTC. Translation gives CASGRTDDFGETQYF. Looking up the rest from reference TRBV9 and TRBJ2-5 gives the full variable domain: DSGVTQTPKHLITATGQRVTLRCSPRSGDLSVYWYQQSLDQGLQFLIQYYNGEERAKGNILERFSAQQFPDLHSELNLSSLELGDSALYFCASGRTDDFGETQYFGPGTRLLVL.

This clone appeared once. The CDR3 reads CASSQEGQFLEAFF. Here the CDR3 DNA reads TGTGCCAGCAGCCAAGAGGGACAGTTTTTGGAAGCTTTCTTT. The chain links TRBV3-1 (or the pseudogene TRBV3-2) to TRBJ1-1; 7 bases agree with TRBD1. The CDR3 has 14 amino acids. V trimming: 0 bases; J trimming: 8 bases; junction bases outside the gene matches: 6. Germline CDR1 LGHDT, CDR2 YNNKEL (reference sequence).

The chain uses TRBV28 and TRBJ2-1; D remains ambiguous. Trimming removed 7 bases at V and 6 bases at J, with 10 bases between. The germline gives CDR1 MDHEN, CDR2 SYDVKM. CDR3 size: 12 residues. In nucleotides, the CDR3 is TGTGCCAGCAACGACTTGGGCAATGAGCAGTTCTTC. Translated: CASNDLGNEQFF.

V is TRBV5-6 and J is TRBJ2-1; D possibly corresponds to TRBD2 (6 bases). Trimming took 1 base from V and 10 from J, leaving 12 bases between them. Germline V lookup: CDR1 SGHDT, CDR2 YYEEEE. The CDR3 is 13 residues long. The CDR3 is CASSLPGVGEQFF. The CDR3 DNA follows: TGTGCCAGCAGCTTGCCGGGGGTTGGGGAGCAGTTCTTC.

The J gene is TRBJ2-5, the V gene TRBV5-1; 10 nucleotides line up with TRBD2. Germline V gene sequence: CDR1 SGHRS, CDR2 YFSETQ. This CDR3 is 16 amino acids long. The trim removed 4 bases at V and 4 bases at J, leaving 10 bases unmatched. The chain's CDR3 is CASSDQAGGEGETQYF. The DNA of the CDR3 is TGCGCCAGCAGCGATCAAGCGGGAGGGGAGGGAGAGACCCAGTACTTC.

Only one count was recorded for this clone. This chain connects TRBV28 to TRBJ2-7, with 8 bases identical to TRBD1. V shed 6 bases, J shed 4 bases, and the junction held 14 bases outside the gene matches. This CDR3 is built from 16 residues. Per germline, CDR1 MDHEN and CDR2 SYDVKM. The CDR3 DNA reads TGTGCCAGCAGCTGGGGCGGCGGCAGGGGGCTATACGAGCAGTACTTC. Amino acids: CASSWGGGRGLYEQYF.

The rearrangement joins TRBV2 to TRBJ1-6; 7 bases match TRBD1. J gave up 4 bases and V 11 bases, and 5 bases lay outside the gene matches. From germline, CDR1 is SNHLY and CDR2 FYNNEI. The CDR3 is 13 residues long. The CDR3, as DNA: TGTGCCCGACAGGGTCTTTATAATTCACCCCTCCACTTT. Its protein is CARQGLYNSPLHF. Full variable domain (remainder filled in from reference TRBV2 and TRBJ1-6): EPEVTQTPSHQVTQMGQEVILRCVPISNHLYFYWYRQILGQKVEFLVSFYNNEISEKSEIFDDQFSVERPDGSNFTLKIRSTKLEDSAMYFCARQGLYNSPLHFGNGTRLTVT.

The chain is built from TRBV7-2 and TRBJ1-5, with D possibly matching TRBD1 (6 bases). V lost 5 bases, J lost 1 base, and 12 bases lay in between. CDR1 and CDR2 from the germline V gene are SGHTA and FQGNSA. This CDR3 spans 15 amino acids. This CDR3 is CASSRQVSSNQPQHF. CDR3 bases: TGTGCCAGCAGCAGACAGGTTTCGAGCAATCAGCCCCAGCATTTT.

The genes are TRBV6-1 and TRBJ2-7, with 11 nucleotides matching TRBD1. V was pared by 1 base and J by 1 base, with 0 bases of the junction left unmatched. The CDR3 runs to 15 residues. Germline loops: CDR1 MNHNS, CDR2 SASEGT. CDR3 in amino acids: CASSEGDRGSYEQYF. CDR3 DNA: TGTGCCAGCAGTGAAGGGGACAGGGGGTCCTACGAGCAGTACTTC.